The 13 T cell receptor beta chains reported below all come from one sample, sequenced in a study of T cells after yellow fever vaccination. TCRdb re-analysed the 5' RACE reads in MiXCR, keeping a single row per CDR3 protein. The repertoire holds hundreds of thousands of distinct CDR3 sequences, with around 8.1% as singletons. The source was PBMCs, collected more than 35 days after the first yellow fever vaccination. The receptors come from a man younger than 35 who received the YFV17D yellow fever vaccine.

V and J are TRBV12-3 or TRBV12-4 and TRBJ1-1; TRBD1 is a possible D gene (6 bases). V was trimmed by 8 bases and J by 4 bases, leaving 14 bases between them. This CDR3 has 13 amino acids. CDR3 protein: CASGRQASTEAFF. CDR3 coding DNA: TGTGCCAGCGGAAGACAGGCGAGCACTGAAGCTTTCTTT.

This clonotype turned up a few times. The chain combines TRBV11-2 with TRBJ2-2; possibly TRBD2 for D (6 bases). The germline V gene encodes CDR1 SGHAT and CDR2 FQNNGV. This CDR3 comprises 18 residues. V was cut by 5 bases and J by 5 bases, with 24 bases left in between. This chain's CDR3 is CASSPLGVGAGTTGELFF. Here the CDR3 DNA reads TGTGCCAGCAGCCCCCTGGGAGTTGGGGCGGGAACAACCGGGGAGCTGTTTTTT.

This clonotype has just a few counts. The V gene is TRBV7-9, the J gene TRBJ1-5; D uncertain. The CDR3 is 12 amino acids. The germline gives CDR1 SEHNR, CDR2 FQNEAQ (reference sequence). The germline V and J ends were trimmed by 4 bases and 7 bases, with 8 bases remaining between them. This CDR3 is CASSSPRQPQHF. The CDR3 region has the DNA TGTGCCAGCAGCTCGCCCCGACAGCCCCAGCATTTT.

This clonotype was found many times. The V call is TRBV5-1, the J call TRBJ2-5, with D possibly being TRBD2 (6 bases). The germline V gene has CDR1 SGHRS and CDR2 YFSETQ. The germline V and J ends were trimmed by 4 bases and 2 bases, with 6 bases remaining between them. The CDR3 has 12 amino acids. This chain's CDR3 is CASSGGQETQYF. In DNA form, the CDR3 reads TGCGCCAGCAGCGGGGGGCAAGAGACCCAGTACTTC.

This chain joins TRBV6-1 and TRBJ2-5; 9 positions agree with TRBD1. Germline CDR1 reads MNHNS; CDR2 reads SASEGT. Trimming removed 7 bases from V and 0 bases from J; junction bases left unmatched: 15. The CDR3 sequence is 18 residues long. CDR3: CASTLGHGQGWYQETQYF. CDR3 in DNA: TGTGCCAGCACCCTCGGGCACGGACAGGGGTGGTACCAAGAGACCCAGTACTTC.

In its sample, this clonotype was seen a few times. This rearrangement joins TRBV7-9 to TRBJ2-7; no reliable D call. Germline values: CDR1 SEHNR, CDR2 FQNEAQ (reference sequence). V gave up 5 bases and J gave up 2 bases, with 10 bases separating them. CDR3 length: 13 residues. Written as DNA, the CDR3 is TGTGCCAGCAGCCCTACCGGTCCCTACGAGCAGTACTTC. This translates into CASSPTGPYEQYF.

This chain uses TRBV10-3 with TRBJ1-5; D is ambiguous. Trimming removed 8 bases at V and 0 bases at J, with 8 bases between. This CDR3 region has 13 residues. Per germline, CDR1 ENHRY and CDR2 SYGVKD. This CDR3 reads CAIGEVSNQPQHF. The DNA for the CDR3 is TGTGCCATCGGGGAAGTTAGCAATCAGCCCCAGCATTTT.

The chain employs TRBV27 and TRBJ2-3; the D is unclear. CDR1 MNHEY and CDR2 SMNVEV come from the germline V gene (reference sequence). Trimming removed 2 bases at V and 1 base at J, with 4 bases between. This CDR3 region has 13 residues. The chain's CDR3 is CASSLIGTDTQYF. The DNA for the CDR3 is TGTGCCAGCAGTTTAATTGGCACAGATACGCAGTATTTT.

This clonotype showed up just a few times. The chain carries TRBV7-2 and TRBJ2-2; 11 nucleotides line up with TRBD2. CDR1 is SGHTA, CDR2 FQGNSA, per germline. This CDR3 comprises 15 residues. Unmatched junction bases numbered 4, after V lost 2 bases and J lost 8 bases. The CDR3 is CASSLPTSGVGELFF. DNA of the CDR3: TGTGCCAGCAGCTTACCGACTAGCGGGGTTGGGGAGCTGTTTTTT.

This clonotype was found many times. The J gene is TRBJ2-3, the V gene TRBV7-8; possible D gene TRBD1, 5 bases. The germline V and J ends were trimmed by 1 base and 2 bases, with 13 bases remaining between them. The CDR3 consists of 16 residues. Germline CDR1 SGHVS, CDR2 FQNEAQ. The chain's CDR3 is CASSLGVVTVTDTQYF. Here the CDR3 DNA reads TGTGCCAGCAGCTTAGGGGTAGTGACAGTCACAGATACGCAGTATTTT.

This clonotype was seen only a few times. The chain recombines TRBV5-1 with TRBJ2-7, with TRBD2 matching 11 bases. Losses at the gene ends were 4 bases for V and 2 bases for J; bases not matched to a gene: 5. CDR3 length: 15 residues. CDR1 is SGHRS and CDR2 is YFSETQ in the germline V gene. The CDR3 loop reads CASSPGLAATYEQYF. The DNA of the CDR3 is TGCGCCAGCAGCCCGGGACTAGCGGCGACCTACGAGCAGTACTTC.

J is TRBJ2-3 and V is TRBV5-1, with 9 nucleotides matching TRBD1. Germline lookup yields CDR1 SGHRS and CDR2 YFSETQ. The CDR3 runs to 18 residues. Unmatched junction bases numbered 13, after V lost 4 bases and J lost 1 base. The CDR3 nucleotides read TGCGCCAGCAGCCAAGCCGGGACAGGGAATTTTGGCACAGATACGCAGTATTTT. Protein product: CASSQAGTGNFGTDTQYF.

There are a few counts of this clonotype. This chain links TRBV6-5 with TRBJ1-1; D is ambiguous. This CDR3 region has 12 residues. V lost 5 bases, J lost 11 bases, and 15 bases lay in between. CDR1 MNHEY and CDR2 SVGAGI come from the germline V gene. CDR3 loop: CASSLYLLWAFF. CDR3 in DNA: TGTGCCAGCAGTCTATACCTCCTCTGGGCTTTCTTT.